This is a list of T cell receptor beta chains from one sample in a study of shared T cell receptors in the human thymus. This table comes from immunoSEQ multiplex PCR, and its TCRdb copy is limited to in-frame clones, with some not included. The sample has some 760,000 clones, approximately 85% seen once. The data were also submitted as part of a second study, on human thymus T cells.

Sequenced: thymocytes. The origin of the receptors is a girl less than two years old with a congenital heart defect. The CDR3 runs from the conserved cysteine through the conserved F or W. D genes are given only for firm matches. Not every row has a clone size; where given, it reads once, few, many or a size class.

NA,TRBD2,13,TRBJ2-3,TRBV10-3,CATQRGSTDTQYF,TGTGCCACGCAGCGGGGTTCCACAGATACGCAGTATTTT
NA,NA,10,TRBJ1-2,TRBV20-1,CSAREGGYTF,TGCAGTGCTAGGGAGGGCGGCTACACCTTC
NA,TRBD1,14,TRBJ2-7,TRBV6-6,CASSYADRAYEQYF,TGTGCCAGCAGTTACGCCGACAGGGCCTACGAGCAGTACTTC
once,TRBD1,18,TRBJ1-1,TRBV30,CAWIPRWTGTLMNTEAFF,TGTGCCTGGATCCCCCGGTGGACAGGGACCCTAATGAACACTGAAGCTTTCTTT
NA,TRBD1,15,TRBJ1-2,TRBV11-2,CASSLRAGTGDGYTF,TGTGCCAGCAGCTTACGTGCCGGGACAGGGGATGGCTACACCTTC
NA,TRBD2,17,TRBJ2-1,TRBV28,CASSLELAGGPGNEQFF,TGTGCCAGCAGCTTGGAATTAGCGGGGGGGCCGGGGAATGAGCAGTTCTTC
NA,NA,13,TRBJ2-7,TRBV10-3,CAISDDSSYEQYF,TGTGCCATCAGTGATGACAGCTCCTACGAGCAGTACTTC
NA,NA,13,TRBJ1-1,TRBV4-1,CASSPQENTEAFF,TGCGCCAGCAGCCCTCAGGAGAACACTGAAGCTTTCTTT
NA,TRBD2,15,TRBJ2-5,TRBV2,CASSVLAGIQETQYF,TGTGCCAGCAGTGTATTAGCGGGGATACAAGAGACCCAGTACTTC
once,TRBD1,13,TRBJ1-1,TRBV9,CASSQDSEGAAFF,TGTGCCAGCAGCCAGGACTCCGAGGGGGCAGCTTTCTTT
NA,TRBD1,15,TRBJ1-5,TRBV27,CASSETGGRRQPQHF,TGTGCCAGCAGTGAAACAGGGGGCAGACGTCAGCCCCAGCATTTT
few,TRBD1,16,TRBJ2-2,TRBV5-1,CASSPTRTGRTGELFF,TGCGCCAGCAGCCCCACGAGGACAGGGAGGACCGGGGAGCTGTTTTTT
NA,NA,14,TRBJ2-7,TRBV5-8,CASSPGDGSYEQYF,TGTGCCAGCAGCCCGGGAGACGGCTCCTACGAGCAGTACTTC
NA,TRBD2,22,TRBJ2-6,TRBV4-2,CASSLNPLAGRLGNSGANVLTF,TGTGCCAGCAGCCTCAACCCCCTAGCGGGGAGATTGGGGAACTCTGGGGCCAACGTCCTGACTTTC
NA,NA,13,TRBJ2-7,TRBV18,CASSPGRRGEQYF,TGTGCCAGCTCACCCGGTAGACGGGGCGAGCAGTACTTC